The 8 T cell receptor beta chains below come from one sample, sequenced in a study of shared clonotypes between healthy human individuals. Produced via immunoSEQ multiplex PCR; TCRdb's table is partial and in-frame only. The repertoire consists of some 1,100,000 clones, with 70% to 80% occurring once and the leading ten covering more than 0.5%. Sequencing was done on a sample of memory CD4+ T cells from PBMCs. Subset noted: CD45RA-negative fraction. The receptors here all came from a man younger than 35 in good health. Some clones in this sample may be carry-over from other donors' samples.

The CDR3 DNA is TGCGCCAGCAGCTTCGAGGGGAGTAGCAATCAGCCCCAGCATTTT. It translates to CASSFEGSSNQPQHF. The chain uses TRBV5-1 and TRBJ1-5; possibly TRBD1 for D (5 bases). The CDR3 is 15 amino acids. Trimming took 2 bases from V and 0 from J, leaving 9 bases between them. Per germline, CDR1 SGHRS and CDR2 YFSETQ.

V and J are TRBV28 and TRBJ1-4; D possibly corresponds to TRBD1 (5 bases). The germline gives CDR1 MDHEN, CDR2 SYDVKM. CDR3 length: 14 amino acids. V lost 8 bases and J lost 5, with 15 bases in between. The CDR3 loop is CASLSTGQNEKLFF. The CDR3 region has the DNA TGTGCCAGCTTATCAACAGGCCAAAATGAAAAACTGTTTTTT.

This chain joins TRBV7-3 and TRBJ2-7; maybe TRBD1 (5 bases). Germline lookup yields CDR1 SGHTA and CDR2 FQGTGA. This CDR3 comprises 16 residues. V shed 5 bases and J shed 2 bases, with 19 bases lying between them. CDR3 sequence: CASSPPAWQDTYEQYF. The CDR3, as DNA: TGTGCCAGCAGCCCACCCGCATGGCAGGACACCTACGAGCAGTACTTC.

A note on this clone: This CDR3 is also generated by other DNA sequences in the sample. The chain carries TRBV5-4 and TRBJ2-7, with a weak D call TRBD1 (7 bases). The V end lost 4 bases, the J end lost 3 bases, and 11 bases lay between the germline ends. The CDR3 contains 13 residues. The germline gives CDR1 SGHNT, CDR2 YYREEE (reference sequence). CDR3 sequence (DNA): TGTGCCAGCAGCCCAGGGGGGCGCTACGAGCAGTACTTC. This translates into CASSPGGRYEQYF.

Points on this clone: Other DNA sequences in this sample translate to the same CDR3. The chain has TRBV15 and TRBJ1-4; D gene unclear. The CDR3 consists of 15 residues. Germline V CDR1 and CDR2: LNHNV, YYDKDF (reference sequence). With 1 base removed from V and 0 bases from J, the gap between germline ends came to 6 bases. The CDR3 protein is CATSRGPATNEKLFF. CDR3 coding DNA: TGTGCCACCAGCAGAGGCCCAGCAACTAATGAAAAACTGTTTTTT.

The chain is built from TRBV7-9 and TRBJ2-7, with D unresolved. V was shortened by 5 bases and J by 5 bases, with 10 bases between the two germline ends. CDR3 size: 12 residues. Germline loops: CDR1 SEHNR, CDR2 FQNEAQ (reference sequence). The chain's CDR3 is CASSPPSHEQYF. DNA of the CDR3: TGTGCCAGCAGCCCACCATCCCACGAGCAGTACTTC.

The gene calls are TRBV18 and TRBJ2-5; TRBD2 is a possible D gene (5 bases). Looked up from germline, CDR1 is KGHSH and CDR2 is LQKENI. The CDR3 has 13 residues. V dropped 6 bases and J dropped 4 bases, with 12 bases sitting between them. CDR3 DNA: TGTGCCAGCTCTGGCGGGCAGATAGAGACCCAGTACTTC. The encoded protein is CASSGGQIETQYF.

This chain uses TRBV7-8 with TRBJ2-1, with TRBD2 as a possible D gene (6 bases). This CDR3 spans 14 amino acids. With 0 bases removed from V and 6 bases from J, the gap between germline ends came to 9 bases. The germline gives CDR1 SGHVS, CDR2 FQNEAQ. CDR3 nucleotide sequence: TGTGCCAGCAGCTTAGCGATGACTAGCAATGAGCAGTTCTTC. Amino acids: CASSLAMTSNEQFF.